One and the same sample provided the 31 T cell receptor beta chains below, sequenced in a study of T cells after yellow fever vaccination. TCRdb ran MiXCR on the 5' RACE reads and lists one entry per CDR3 protein. The sample has 100,000 to 150,000 distinct CDR3 sequences, 8.9% seen once; the top ten hold almost 40%. This specimen consisted of CD8+ T cells sorted from PBMCs, obtained on the day of the yellow fever booster vaccination. The receptors shown here come from a man aged 18 to 30 who received the YFV17D yellow fever vaccine.

The rearrangement joins TRBV7-3 to TRBJ2-3, with 10 bases that match TRBD1. The J segment lost 5 bases and the V segment lost 5 bases, leaving 10 bases of the junction unmatched. This CDR3 has 16 residues. Germline V gene data show CDR1 as SGHTA and CDR2 as FQGTGA. DNA for the CDR3: TGTGCCAGCAGCGCCCAGGGGACAGGGGTGGGAGATACGCAGTATTTT. Its translation: CASSAQGTGVGDTQYF.

CDR3: CSVSGAHGYTF. Written as DNA, the CDR3 is TGCAGCGTTAGTGGGGCCCACGGCTACACCTTC. The rearrangement links TRBV29-1 to TRBJ1-2; perhaps TRBD1 as D (5 bases). V dropped 5 bases and J dropped 8 bases, with 12 bases sitting between them. Germline CDR1 is SQVTM and CDR2 is ANQGSEA. CDR3 length equals 11 residues.

The chain uses TRBV15 and TRBJ2-7; 13 nucleotides line up with TRBD2. The CDR3 loop spans 15 amino acids. With 5 bases clipped from V and 3 bases from J, the junction kept 4 bases outside the gene matches. Germline V gene lookup returns CDR1 LNHNV and CDR2 YYDKDF (reference sequence). CDR3 protein: CATSLGTSGVYEQYF. The DNA for the CDR3 is TGTGCCACCAGCCTCGGGACTAGCGGGGTCTACGAGCAGTACTTC.

This clonotype has a handful of counts. This rearrangement joins TRBV15 to TRBJ2-1, with 7 positions matching TRBD2. Germline CDR1 reads LNHNV; CDR2 reads YYDKDF (reference sequence). The junction had 9 bases not matched to a gene; V was cut back by 2 bases and J by 8 bases. This CDR3 spans 15 amino acids. The CDR3 reads CATSRKTSPVDEQFF. Written as DNA, the CDR3 is TGTGCCACCAGCAGAAAGACTAGCCCGGTGGATGAGCAGTTCTTC. The full variable domain, with the rest looked up from reference TRBV15 and TRBJ2-1, is DAMVIQNPRYQVTQFGKPVTLSCSQTLNHNVMYWYQQKSSQAPKLLFHYYDKDFNNEADTPDNFQSRRPNTSFCFLDIRSPGLGDTAMYLCATSRKTSPVDEQFFGPGTRLTVL.

The chain combines TRBV4-3 with TRBJ2-1; a possible D gene is TRBD1 (5 bases). This CDR3 is built from 14 residues. Germline CDR1 and CDR2: LGHNA and YSLEER. V was trimmed by 1 base and J by 5 bases, leaving 9 bases between them. CDR3 DNA: TGCGCCAGCAGCCAAGGCCAGGGCGACAATGAGCAGTTCTTC. It encodes CASSQGQGDNEQFF.

This clonotype has just a few counts. The rearrangement links TRBV7-9 to TRBJ2-1; D possibly matches TRBD1 or TRBD2 (5 bases each). Germline loops: CDR1 SEHNR, CDR2 FQNEAQ (reference sequence). The CDR3 has 14 residues. V lost 5 bases and J lost 8, with 16 bases in between. CDR3 sequence (DNA): TGTGCCAGCAGCGCCGACTATAGGGGACATGAGCAGTTCTTC. The encoded protein is CASSADYRGHEQFF.

This clonotype was counted between two and nine times. The chain is built from TRBV5-4 and TRBJ2-4; 11 positions agree with TRBD2. J was trimmed by 0 bases and V by 0 bases; bases with no gene match: 8. CDR1 and CDR2 from the germline V gene are SGHNT and YYREEE (reference sequence). This CDR3 region has 19 residues. The CDR3 DNA reads as TGTGCCAGCAGCTTGGGTCCTAGCGGGGGGCTGCTAGCCAAAAACATTCAGTACTTC. Protein sequence: CASSLGPSGGLLAKNIQYF.

This clonotype occurred many times. The chain joins TRBV10-3 to TRBJ2-3, with TRBD2 identical over 8 bases. From germline, CDR1 is ENHRY and CDR2 SYGVKD. The V and J ends lost 7 bases and 5 bases, in that order; junction bases with no gene match: 8. There are 14 residues in the CDR3. The CDR3 reads CAITSRGGVDTQYF. The CDR3 region has the DNA TGTGCCATCACCAGCCGGGGGGGTGTAGATACGCAGTATTTT.

This chain joins TRBV28 and TRBJ1-2; 10 bases line up with TRBD1. V shed 5 bases, J shed 8 bases, and the junction held 8 bases outside the gene matches. In germline, CDR1 is MDHEN, CDR2 SYDVKM. The CDR3 has 14 amino acids. CDR3 sequence (DNA): TGTGCCAGCAGTGGGACAGGGGATAATGGGGGCTACACCTTC. It specifies CASSGTGDNGGYTF.

This clonotype has more than one count but fewer than ten. J is TRBJ2-5 and V is TRBV7-8, with 11 bases matching TRBD2. From germline, CDR1 is SGHVS and CDR2 FQNEAQ. J lost 5 bases, V lost 3 bases, and 5 bases had no gene match. The CDR3 length is 15 residues. The CDR3 DNA follows: TGTGCCAGCAGCTTCCCTAGCGGGGGGCGGGAGACCCAGTACTTC. Translated: CASSFPSGGRETQYF.

The gene calls are TRBV4-1 and TRBJ1-6; no clear D gene. Deletions cut 1 base from V and 0 bases from J, with 4 bases between. The CDR3 runs to 15 residues. Germline lookup yields CDR1 MGHRA and CDR2 YSYEKL. The CDR3 spells CASSQVSSYNSPLHF. The DNA of the CDR3 is TGCGCCAGCAGCCAAGTAAGCTCCTATAATTCACCCCTCCACTTT.

The chain is built from TRBV12-3 or TRBV12-4 and TRBJ2-3; D is perhaps TRBD2 (6 bases). The CDR3 runs to 14 residues. V was trimmed by 5 bases and J by 1 base, leaving 10 bases between them. In nucleotides, the CDR3 is TGTGCCAGCAGTCGACTAGATGGCACAGATACGCAGTATTTT. Amino acid sequence: CASSRLDGTDTQYF.

In this sample, this clonotype turned up a few times. CDR3 amino acids: CASSYRGWNEQFF. The CDR3 DNA reads as TGTGCCAGCAGTTACAGGGGTTGGAATGAGCAGTTCTTC. The V and J genes are TRBV6-2 or TRBV6-3 and TRBJ2-1; TRBD1 might be the D (5 bases). Germline CDR1 reads MNHEY; CDR2 reads SVGEGT. CDR3 length: 13 residues. Deletions cut 2 bases from V and 7 bases from J, with 9 bases between.

This rearrangement joins TRBV4-3 to TRBJ2-1; a possible D gene is TRBD2 (5 bases). The CDR3 runs 16 residues. CDR1 is LGHNA and CDR2 is YSLEER in the germline V gene. The V gene lost 0 bases and the J gene lost 4 bases, with 13 bases spanning the gap. Written as DNA, the CDR3 is TGCGCCAGCAGCCAAGATTCCAGCGGAGGTTACAATGAGCAGTTCTTC. Amino acid sequence: CASSQDSSGGYNEQFF.

This chain's CDR3 is CASSQDEGSLLDTQYF. The CDR3 coding sequence is TGCGCCAGCAGCCAAGATGAGGGGAGTCTCTTAGATACGCAGTATTTT. The J gene is TRBJ2-3, the V gene TRBV4-3; possibly TRBD1 or TRBD2 for D (5 bases each). Germline V gives CDR1 LGHNA, CDR2 YSLEER. Trimming left V 0 bases short and J 5 bases short, with 15 bases between. The CDR3 runs to 16 residues.

The rearrangement links TRBV12-3 or TRBV12-4 to TRBJ2-3; perhaps TRBD1 as D (5 bases). This CDR3 region has 14 residues. V lost 6 bases, J lost 5 bases, and 15 bases lay in between. CDR3 bases: TGTGCCAGCAGCTGGATAGGGGCGAAAGATACGCAGTATTTT. This sequence encodes CASSWIGAKDTQYF.

This clonotype has a count of ten or more. In DNA form, the CDR3 reads TGCAGCGTTTTTTCAGCTGACCAAGAGACCCAGTACTTC. Protein product: CSVFSADQETQYF. V gene TRBV29-1 combines with J gene TRBJ2-5; D not resolved. V was clipped by 5 bases and J by 0 bases, with 10 bases between them. The CDR3 totals 13 residues. The germline V gene has CDR1 SQVTM and CDR2 ANQGSEA.

This clonotype showed up just a few times. This chain links TRBV5-1 with TRBJ2-3, with D unclear. Germline lookup yields CDR1 SGHRS and CDR2 YFSETQ. The V end was cut by 0 bases, the J end by 0 bases, with 5 bases between. CDR3 length: 14 residues. The CDR3 here is CASSLGQSTDTQYF. The CDR3 bases are TGCGCCAGCAGCTTGGGGCAAAGCACAGATACGCAGTATTTT.

The rearrangement joins TRBV6-6 to TRBJ1-2; perhaps TRBD1 as D (5 bases). CDR1 is MNHNY and CDR2 is SVGAGI in the germline V gene (reference sequence). The CDR3 runs 16 residues. V lost 2 bases and J lost 8, with 21 bases in between. The CDR3 DNA reads as TGTGCCAGCAGTTACGCCCCCCCGACACGGGACTGGGGCTACACCTTC. This gives the protein CASSYAPPTRDWGYTF.

The chain joins TRBV7-9 to TRBJ1-5, with TRBD1 identical over 9 bases. CDR1 and CDR2 from the germline V gene are SEHNR and FQNEAQ (reference sequence). The ends lost 5 bases at V and 7 bases at J; junction bases unmatched: 15. The CDR3 length is 17 residues. The CDR3 DNA is TGTGCCAGCAGCAGTATACCGGGACAGGGTGTGGGACAGCCCCAGCATTTT. Protein sequence: CASSSIPGQGVGQPQHF.

The chain recombines TRBV5-6 with TRBJ1-6; no clear D. Germline V CDR1 and CDR2: SGHDT, YYEEEE. The germline V and J ends were trimmed by 1 base and 6 bases, with 14 bases remaining between them. This CDR3 contains 16 residues. CDR3 sequence reads: CASSLTAGTINSPLHF. CDR3 DNA: TGTGCCAGCAGCTTGACCGCTGGAACGATTAATTCACCCCTCCACTTT.

The J gene is TRBJ2-6, the V gene TRBV4-1, with 7 bases that match TRBD1. Per the germline V gene, CDR1 is MGHRA and CDR2 is YSYEKL. The trim removed 0 bases at V and 0 bases at J, leaving 5 bases unmatched. The CDR3 covers 18 residues. In nucleotides, the CDR3 is TGCGCCAGCAGCCAAGAGGCAGGGGGTGCCTCTGGGGCCAACGTCCTGACTTTC. Its protein product is CASSQEAGGASGANVLTF.

This clonotype was counted between two and nine times. The chain carries TRBV6-5 and TRBJ1-2, with D uncertain. This CDR3 comprises 15 residues. Germline assignment: CDR1 MNHEY and CDR2 SVGAGI. Trimming took off 0 bases at V and 6 bases at J, with 14 bases between the two ends. CDR3 bases: TGTGCCAGCAGTTACTCATCGGGGAAAGGGCATGGCTACACCTTC. Translating gives CASSYSSGKGHGYTF.

This clonotype showed up many times. The chain links TRBV4-1 to TRBJ1-2; tentatively, D is TRBD1 (6 bases). The V end was cut by 4 bases, the J end by 8 bases, with 14 bases between. From germline, CDR1 is MGHRA and CDR2 YSYEKL. CDR3 length: 13 amino acids. CDR3 sequence: CASSPGGGGGYTF. DNA for the CDR3: TGCGCCAGCAGCCCCGGAGGGGGTGGAGGCTACACCTTC.

V and J are TRBV4-1 and TRBJ2-2, with 7 bases that match TRBD2. The ends lost 3 bases at V and 3 bases at J; junction bases unmatched: 4. In germline, CDR1 is MGHRA, CDR2 YSYEKL. The CDR3 totals 15 residues. CDR3 sequence (DNA): TGCGCCAGCAGCCAGAGAACTAGCGACACCGGGGAGCTGTTTTTT. It translates to CASSQRTSDTGELFF.

The chain carries TRBV4-1 and TRBJ1-5, with TRBD1 identical over 8 bases. Germline V CDR1 and CDR2: MGHRA, YSYEKL. The CDR3 covers 16 residues. Trimming removed 4 bases from V and 3 bases from J; junction bases left unmatched: 8. CDR3 sequence (DNA): TGCGCCAGCAGCCCCACTAGGACAGGGAACAATCAGCCCCAGCATTTT. It codes for CASSPTRTGNNQPQHF.

This clonotype came up a few times. The chain couples TRBV27 to TRBJ1-1, with D uncertain. Between the trimmed V and J ends, which lost 6 bases and 4 bases, there was a span of 12 bases. Germline lookup yields CDR1 MNHEY and CDR2 SMNVEV (reference sequence). The CDR3 length is 13 residues. The DNA for the CDR3 is TGTGCCAGCAGCCTAAGTCTACGCACTGAAGCTTTCTTT. Amino acid sequence: CASSLSLRTEAFF.

The table lists this clonotype with a few counts. The chain links TRBV6-6 to TRBJ2-5, with 8 bases lining up with TRBD1. The CDR3 covers 13 residues. Germline CDR1 and CDR2: MNHNY and SVGAGI (reference sequence). The V segment lost 11 bases and the J segment 3 bases; nucleotides outside the gene matches: 8. CDR3 protein: CAGGTGLKETQYF. The CDR3 DNA follows: TGTGCCGGCGGGACAGGACTAAAAGAGACCCAGTACTTC.

This clonotype was observed a few times. This chain links TRBV4-3 with TRBJ1-1; 11 bases map to TRBD1. J gave up 0 bases and V 1 base, and 10 bases lay outside the gene matches. CDR1 and CDR2 from the germline V gene are LGHNA and YSLEER. This CDR3 spans 19 amino acids. The CDR3 DNA reads TGCGCCAGCAGCCAAGGGCCCCGGGACAGGGGGAAAATGAACACTGAAGCTTTCTTT. Its protein product is CASSQGPRDRGKMNTEAFF.

This clonotype occurred a few times. The chain is built from TRBV30 and TRBJ2-1; D may match TRBD1 or TRBD2 (6 bases each). This CDR3 contains 13 residues. Germline V gene sequence: CDR1 GTSNPN, CDR2 SVGIG (reference sequence). Between the trimmed V and J ends, which lost 2 bases and 7 bases, there was a span of 12 bases. This CDR3 is CAWSSGGQNEQFF. The CDR3 bases are TGTGCCTGGAGTAGTGGGGGGCAGAATGAGCAGTTCTTC.

This clonotype was counted only a few times. The V call is TRBV9, the J call TRBJ1-6, with a possible D match to TRBD1 (5 bases). Germline lookup yields CDR1 SGDLS and CDR2 YYNGEE. Trimming pared 7 bases from V and 6 bases from J, leaving 14 bases between. The CDR3 consists of 14 residues. The CDR3 region has the DNA TGTGCCAGCGGGGCTGAGGGCCTTAATTCACCCCTCCACTTT. This codes for CASGAEGLNSPLHF.